The 24 T cell receptor beta chains in this list originate from one sample, sequenced in a study of T-cell reconstitution after alpha-beta-depleted transplantation in children. Unique molecular identifiers were built into the TCRbeta library. A single record per CDR3 protein comes from TCRdb applying MiXCR to the PCR reads. The profile covers about 610,000 distinct CDR3 sequences, with about 10% appearing a single time and less than 4.5% taken by the ten largest. This sample comprised PBMCs from the stem cell graft donor, obtained from the stem cell graft. The source of these receptors is a human donor who donated a stem cell graft to a child with acute myeloid leukemia.

The sample holds a few counts of this clonotype. This sequence joins TRBV20-1 and TRBJ2-7, with 8 bases matching TRBD1. V was clipped by 0 bases and J by 2 bases; unmatched bases: 9. The CDR3 length is 16 residues. CDR1 and CDR2 from the germline V gene are DFQATT and SNEGSKA (reference sequence). The CDR3 loop reads CSARDRDRGLPYEQYF. As DNA, the CDR3 is TGCAGTGCTAGAGATCGAGACAGGGGCCTCCCCTACGAGCAGTACTTC.

On this clonotype itself: A much larger clone differs by one base, so this may be a read error. The CDR3 ends on some other residue instead of the conserved phenylalanine or tryptophan, so this is likely a read error. The chain is built from TRBV6-2 or TRBV6-3 and TRBJ1-1; 8 nucleotides agree with TRBD1. This CDR3 is 14 amino acids long. The J segment lost 5 bases and the V segment lost 2 bases, leaving 4 bases of the junction unmatched. CDR1 and CDR2 from the germline V gene are MNHEY and SVGEGT. As DNA, the CDR3 is TGTGCCAGCAGTTACCAGGGGGCGCGTACTGAAGCTTTCGTT. Its protein product is CASSYQGARTEAFV.

The chain recombines TRBV7-9 with TRBJ1-2, with 7 positions matching TRBD1. Germline loops: CDR1 SEHNR, CDR2 FQNEAQ (reference sequence). V dropped 8 bases and J dropped 0; count of bases not matched to a gene: 6. CDR3 length equals 14 residues. The CDR3 sequence: CASGTAISNYGYTF. DNA for the CDR3: TGTGCCAGCGGGACAGCCATTTCTAACTATGGCTACACCTTC.

This clonotype was seen more than once but under ten times. The rearrangement joins TRBV7-2 to TRBJ2-3; 8 bases agree with TRBD2. Germline CDR1 is SGHTA and CDR2 is FQGNSA. Trimming took 5 bases from V and 4 from J; bases not matched to a gene: 14. The CDR3 loop spans 17 amino acids. This CDR3 is CASSAQPSGSGADTQYF. Here the CDR3 DNA reads TGTGCCAGCAGCGCCCAACCCAGCGGGAGTGGGGCAGATACGCAGTATTTT.

This clonotype showed up just a few times. The chain couples TRBV4-2 to TRBJ2-4; 12 bases line up with TRBD2. This CDR3 region has 19 residues. The germline CDR1 and CDR2 sequences are LGHNA and YNFKEQ. Trimming took 0 bases from V and 6 from J; bases not matched to a gene: 12. As DNA, the CDR3 is TGTGCCAGCAGCCAAGATGTAACGACTAGCGGGAGAGGGGGAAACATTCAGTACTTC. It codes for CASSQDVTTSGRGGNIQYF.

The chain links TRBV20-1 to TRBJ2-1; 11 bases are shared with TRBD1. This CDR3 spans 16 amino acids. J gave up 4 bases and V 2 bases, and 7 bases lay outside the gene matches. The germline CDR1 and CDR2 sequences are DFQATT and SNEGSKA (reference sequence). The CDR3 DNA sequence: TGCAGTGCTAGATCGTCGGGACAGGGGGGTTACAATGAGCAGTTCTTC. It is translated as CSARSSGQGGYNEQFF.

This clonotype was counted many times. The chain uses TRBV7-2 and TRBJ2-2; maybe TRBD2 (5 bases). Germline CDR1 and CDR2: SGHTA and FQGNSA. The CDR3 totals 15 residues. The germline V and J ends were trimmed by 5 bases and 5 bases, with 15 bases remaining between them. CDR3 DNA: TGTGCCAGCAGCCCCACCAACCGGGGAACCGGGGAGCTGTTTTTT. Its protein product is CASSPTNRGTGELFF.

This clonotype was detected ten times or more. J is TRBJ1-1 and V is TRBV12-3 or TRBV12-4; possible D gene TRBD1, 5 bases. V lost 3 bases, J lost 8 bases, and 13 bases lay in between. This CDR3 spans 13 amino acids. The CDR3 region is CASSFIPRTEAFF. The CDR3 DNA follows: TGTGCCAGCAGTTTCATACCAAGGACAGAAGCTTTCTTT.

This clonotype occurred many times. The chain employs TRBV6-6 and TRBJ2-3, with D uncertain. The CDR3 runs 12 residues. V was cut by 4 bases and J by 5 bases, with 7 bases left in between. Germline-derived CDR1 and CDR2 are MNHNY and SVGAGI (reference sequence). The CDR3 protein is CASSLRQDTQYF. For the CDR3, the DNA is TGTGCCAGCAGTTTACGGCAAGATACGCAGTATTTT.

This clonotype was detected a few times. The chain carries TRBV12-3 or TRBV12-4 and TRBJ2-1; the match to TRBD2 covers 7 bases. This CDR3 contains 17 residues. With 2 bases clipped from V and 5 bases from J, the junction kept 12 bases outside the gene matches. The CDR3 DNA reads as TGTGCCAGCAGTTTAAGCCGCGGGAGCCCCTTGGACAATGAGCAGTTCTTC. This translates into CASSLSRGSPLDNEQFF.

CDR3 loop: CASSYSRDEQYF. The CDR3 coding sequence is TGTGCCAGCAGTTACTCACGCGACGAGCAGTACTTC. The V and J genes are TRBV6-6 and TRBJ2-7; no reliable D call. The CDR3 contains 12 residues. Germline loops: CDR1 MNHNY, CDR2 SVGAGI (reference sequence). Trimming removed 0 bases from V and 5 bases from J, with 5 bases in between.

This clonotype was counted once. Its ends do not fully match the called genes, so a read error is possible. The rearrangement links TRBV7-7 to TRBJ1-5; 8 nucleotides align to TRBD1. CDR1 SSHAT and CDR2 FNYEAQ come from the germline V gene (reference sequence). The CDR3 contains 14 residues. The CDR3 loop is CASSPDRDPQPQHF. The CDR3 DNA reads as TGTGCTAGCAGCCCGGACAGGGATCCTCAGCCCCAGCATTTT.

This rearrangement joins TRBV29-1 to TRBJ2-3; D not certain. The V end lost 5 bases, the J end lost 6 bases, and 9 bases lay between the germline ends. Germline-derived CDR1 and CDR2 are SQVTM and ANQGSEA. The CDR3 has 11 residues. CDR3 DNA: TGCAGCGTTCCGAGGTGGGATACGCAGTATTTT. Its translation: CSVPRWDTQYF.

This clonotype came up a few times. The chain recombines TRBV18 with TRBJ1-1; a possible D gene is TRBD1 (6 bases). V was cut by 3 bases and J by 3 bases, with 14 bases left in between. The germline V gene has CDR1 KGHSH and CDR2 LQKENI. The CDR3 loop spans 15 amino acids. The CDR3 region has the DNA TGTGCCAGCTCACCGCTCGCCTCAGGGGACACTGAAGCTTTCTTT. Its protein product is CASSPLASGDTEAFF.

This clonotype has a count of ten or more. The CDR3 DNA reads as TGCGCCAGCAGCCAGAGGTCTGGGTACACTGAAGCTTTCTTT. As protein: CASSQRSGYTEAFF. The chain couples TRBV4-3 to TRBJ1-1, with no clear D. This CDR3 has 14 amino acids. From germline, CDR1 is LGHNA and CDR2 YSLEER. V shed 3 bases and J shed 3 bases, with 11 bases lying between them.

The chain links TRBV5-1 to TRBJ2-3; TRBD1 aligns across 7 bases. Germline V gene lookup returns CDR1 SGHRS and CDR2 YFSETQ. The trim removed 4 bases at V and 5 bases at J, leaving 10 bases unmatched. The CDR3 runs 15 residues. As DNA, the CDR3 is TGCGCCAGCAGCCGGGACAGACGAACAGGAGATACGCAGTATTTT. Translated, it gives CASSRDRRTGDTQYF.

This clonotype was seen a few times. V usage is TRBV20-1 and J usage is TRBJ2-7, with D possibly being TRBD1 (6 bases). V lost 3 bases and J lost 3, with 12 bases in between. The CDR3 sequence is 13 residues long. Germline CDR1 and CDR2: DFQATT and SNEGSKA (reference sequence). The CDR3 bases are TGCAGTGCTAGGTTCGACAGGTTCTACGAGCAGTACTTC. Protein product: CSARFDRFYEQYF.

Only a few counts were recorded for this clonotype. As DNA, the CDR3 is TGTGCCAGCAGTTTAGGGGGCGGAAGATATGGCTACACCTTC. It encodes CASSLGGGRYGYTF. V is TRBV28 and J is TRBJ1-2; D is possibly TRBD1 (6 bases). V was cut by 2 bases and J by 5 bases, with 12 bases left in between. CDR1 is MDHEN and CDR2 is SYDVKM in the germline V gene. The CDR3 consists of 14 residues.

This clonotype showed up many times. The chain carries TRBV7-9 and TRBJ2-7, with D perhaps TRBD2 (6 bases). Germline V lookup: CDR1 SEHNR, CDR2 FQNEAQ (reference sequence). Trimming cost V 4 bases and J 3 bases, with 16 bases left between them. This CDR3 has 15 amino acids. The CDR3 nucleotides read TGTGCCAGCAGCTCCACACTGGAGGGGCTCTACGAGCAGTACTTC. This sequence encodes CASSSTLEGLYEQYF.

The table lists this clonotype with many counts. The chain uses TRBV3-1 and TRBJ2-2; D is possibly TRBD2 (6 bases). CDR3 length equals 16 residues. Germline V CDR1 and CDR2: LGHDT, YNNKEL (reference sequence). Trimming took off 0 bases at V and 1 base at J, with 9 bases between the two ends. CDR3 loop: CASSQDIGRNTGELFF. The CDR3 DNA sequence: TGTGCCAGCAGCCAAGATATCGGGAGGAACACCGGGGAGCTGTTTTTT.

This clonotype has ten or more counts. V gene TRBV29-1 combines with J gene TRBJ2-1, with 9 bases lining up with TRBD2. Germline CDR1 and CDR2: SQVTM and ANQGSEA. The CDR3 sequence is 14 residues long. J was trimmed by 4 bases and V by 6 bases; bases with no gene match: 7. The CDR3 region is CSVAKAGGYNEQFF. The CDR3 DNA reads as TGCAGCGTGGCGAAAGCGGGAGGTTACAATGAGCAGTTCTTC.

V and J are TRBV13 and TRBJ2-2; 7 nucleotides match TRBD1. Trimming cost V 0 bases and J 5 bases; bases outside gene matches: 9. CDR1 is PRHDT and CDR2 is FYEKMQ in the germline V gene (reference sequence). This CDR3 has 17 amino acids. This CDR3 is CASSLGAGTEKTGELFF. In nucleotides, the CDR3 is TGTGCCAGCAGCTTAGGGGCCGGGACAGAAAAAACCGGGGAGCTGTTTTTT.

This clonotype was picked up a small number of times. CDR3 loop: CSATRTGNTIYF. As DNA, the CDR3 is TGCAGTGCAACCCGTACTGGAAACACCATATATTTT. The chain has TRBV20-1 and TRBJ1-3; the D is unclear. Trimming took 6 bases from V and 2 from J, leaving 8 bases between them. CDR1 is DFQATT and CDR2 is SNEGSKA in the germline V gene (reference sequence). The CDR3 is 12 amino acids.

This clonotype was detected ten times or more. This chain connects TRBV7-9 to TRBJ2-1; D is undetermined. CDR3 length equals 12 residues. Germline V gives CDR1 SEHNR, CDR2 FQNEAQ (reference sequence). The V gene lost 4 bases and the J gene lost 6 bases, with 7 bases spanning the gap. CDR3 sequence: CASSYLGNEQFF. The CDR3 bases are TGTGCCAGCAGCTACCTAGGCAATGAGCAGTTCTTC.